The entry below gives a single TCR beta chain sequence along with its context. Its matching antigen is unknown. The data derive from a study of cytomegalovirus exposure and HLA in healthy donors. Study overall: In a later analysis, it was reported that the roughly 120 validation repertoires had been produced on the same platform as the 550 to 850 repertoires belonging to the first cohort.

V lost 4 bases to trimming and J lost 6 bases, with 15 bases between them. Germline values: CDR1 GTSNPN, CDR2 SVGIG (reference sequence). The CDR3 totals 13 residues. Study findings and constraints: Some TCR beta chains (roughly 160 of them) were listed as cytomegalovirus-associated.

This table comes from immunoSEQ multiplex PCR, and its TCRdb copy is limited to in-frame clones, with some not included. Seen here are under 300,000 clones, 85% to 90% observed once, and the top ten hold under 0.4%. The genes are TRBV30 and TRBJ1-2, with D possibly matching TRBD1 (6 bases). Source material: PBMCs. The receptor was isolated from a woman between 18 and 29 years old in good health and CMV-seronegative. Written as DNA, the CDR3 is TGTGCCTGGAATAATGGGGGCGGAGATGGCTACACCTTC. As protein: CAWNNGGGDGYTF.